This T cell receptor (beta chain) stems from a study of T cell responses to AZD1222 COVID-19 vaccine. The V gene lost 0 bases and the J gene lost 4 bases, with 10 bases spanning the gap. The CDR3 covers 15 residues. Per the germline V gene, CDR1 is WNHNN and CDR2 is SYGVQD (reference sequence). TCRdb's table, derived via immunoSEQ multiplex PCR, lists solely in-frame clones and lacks some. The top ten clones hold 6.3% of a sample with about 120,000 clones, under 90% of them seen once. The sequence was collected from an adult in good health. This material consisted of peripheral blood, taken on day 0 of AZD1222 vaccination. The chain carries TRBV10-1 and TRBJ1-3; possible D gene TRBD1, 6 bases. Written as DNA, the CDR3 is TGCGCCAGCAGTGAGTCGACAGGCCGCGGAAACACCATATATTTT. Encoded protein: CASSESTGRGNTIYF.